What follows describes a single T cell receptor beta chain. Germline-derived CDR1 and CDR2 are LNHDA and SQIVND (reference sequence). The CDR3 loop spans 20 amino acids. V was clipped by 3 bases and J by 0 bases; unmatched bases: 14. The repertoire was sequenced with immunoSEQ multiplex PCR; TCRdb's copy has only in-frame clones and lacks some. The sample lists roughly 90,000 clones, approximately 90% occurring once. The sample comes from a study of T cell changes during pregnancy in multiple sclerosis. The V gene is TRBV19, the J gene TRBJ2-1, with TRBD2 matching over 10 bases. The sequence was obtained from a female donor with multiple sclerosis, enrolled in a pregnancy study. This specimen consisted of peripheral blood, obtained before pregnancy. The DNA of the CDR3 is TGTGCCAGTAGTATTGGTCTAGCGGGGGCCCACCTCATCTCCTACAATGAGCAGTTCTTC. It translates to CASSIGLAGAHLISYNEQFF.